This TCR beta chain originates from a study of blood T cell repertoires in COVID-19. Across the study: In each case, the material was cDNA or gDNA derived from T cells, B-cell-depleted T cells, or PBMCs.

Here immunoSEQ multiplex PCR was the method, and the copy in TCRdb shows in-frame clones only, minus some. The sample records some 340,000 clones, about four fifths being singletons. The ends were cut back, 5 bases at V and 1 base at J, with 14 bases in the middle. Per the germline V gene, CDR1 is MNHEY and CDR2 is SVGAGI. CDR3 size: 15 residues. The chain employs TRBV6-5 and TRBJ2-5, with D perhaps TRBD2 (6 bases). The specimen sequenced was PBMCs or T cells enriched from blood (not recorded which). This sequence was found in a woman between 50 and 59 years old who had recovered from COVID-19. The CDR3: CASSRGRRVQETQYF. For the CDR3, the DNA is TGTGCCAGCAGTCGAGGGAGGCGGGTCCAAGAGACCCAGTACTTC.